The present TCR beta chain was sequenced within a study of CD8+ T cells in alopecia areata. This CDR3 comprises 12 residues. Trimming took off 5 bases at V and 6 bases at J, with 9 bases between the two ends. The germline V gene has CDR1 MDHEN and CDR2 SYDVKM. cDNA reverse transcribed from extracted RNA served as the sequencing template. Sequencing used immunoSEQ multiplex PCR; TCRdb keeps in-frame clones, though not all of them. The sample carries about 150,000 clones, around 47% recorded once. This receptor was taken from a human donor with alopecia areata. The chain is built from TRBV28 and TRBJ2-3; D not certain. The specimen sequenced was CD4+ T cells sorted from blood. CDR3 in amino acids: CASSRLGDTQYF. In DNA, the CDR3 is TGTGCCAGCAGTCGATTGGGGGATACGCAGTATTTT.